The 7 T cell receptor beta chains below come from one sample, sequenced in a study of PD-1 blockade in mismatch repair-deficient tumors. The repertoire was sequenced with immunoSEQ multiplex PCR; TCRdb's copy has only in-frame clones and lacks some. The table has just under 80,000 clones, approximately 81% seen once. The sequenced sample was peripheral blood, obtained 44 weeks after starting pembrolizumab. The source of these receptors is an adult with mismatch repair-deficient cancer.

The gene calls are TRBV5-1 and TRBJ2-5; 7 bases match TRBD1. Germline V gene data show CDR1 as SGHRS and CDR2 as YFSETQ. V lost 2 bases and J lost 5; bases outside the gene matches: 6. There are 14 residues in the CDR3. The DNA of the CDR3 is TGCGCCAGCAGCTTCCTGACAGGGCTCGAGACCCAGTACTTC. Amino acids: CASSFLTGLETQYF.

The chain employs TRBV6-5 and TRBJ2-5; tentative D call: TRBD1 (6 bases). The CDR3 consists of 14 residues. V was pared by 6 bases and J by 4 bases, with 15 bases between. Germline-derived CDR1 and CDR2 are MNHEY and SVGAGI. In DNA form, the CDR3 reads TGTGCCAGCAGCCGGGGACAATCAGGAGAGACCCAGTACTTC. This gives the protein CASSRGQSGETQYF.

J is TRBJ1-1 and V is TRBV29-1; unclear D gene. The CDR3 consists of 9 residues. Per germline, CDR1 SQVTM and CDR2 ANQGSEA. V gave up 2 bases and J gave up 8 bases, with 3 bases separating them. For the CDR3, the DNA is TGCAGCGTTGAAAAGGAAGCTTTCTTT. Translated: CSVEKEAFF.

A remark on this clone: This specimen includes other DNA sequences encoding the same CDR3. This sequence joins TRBV7-2 and TRBJ2-7; the D is unclear. Germline V lookup: CDR1 SGHTA, CDR2 FQGNSA. The CDR3 has 11 residues. V was pared by 5 bases and J by 3 bases, with 5 bases between. Here the CDR3 reads CASSPGYEQYF. Written as DNA, the CDR3 is TGTGCCAGCAGCCCGGGCTACGAGCAGTACTTC.

The chain uses TRBV29-1 and TRBJ1-2; 7 bases are shared with TRBD1. V shed 2 bases, J shed 1 base, and the junction held 1 base outside the gene matches. This CDR3 has 13 amino acids. Germline CDR1 is SQVTM and CDR2 is ANQGSEA. The chain's CDR3 is CSVETGDNYGYTF. CDR3 bases: TGCAGCGTTGAAACAGGGGATAACTATGGCTACACCTTC.

This clone is categorized as medium-sized. The same CDR3 also results from other DNA sequences found in this sample. The gene calls are TRBV13 and TRBJ1-1; D is unclear. The CDR3 contains 13 residues. From germline, CDR1 is PRHDT and CDR2 FYEKMQ (reference sequence). Trimming removed 4 bases from V and 5 bases from J, with 11 bases in between. This CDR3 is CASSSYRGTEAFF. In DNA, the CDR3 is TGTGCCAGCAGCTCGTACCGGGGAACTGAAGCTTTCTTT.

This chain uses TRBV9 with TRBJ2-1, with D possibly matching TRBD1 (5 bases). CDR1 and CDR2 from the germline V gene are SGDLS and YYNGEE. Trimming took off 0 bases at V and 5 bases at J, with 6 bases between the two ends. The CDR3 has 13 residues. CDR3 region: CASSVEGDNEQFF. The CDR3 DNA reads as TGTGCCAGCAGCGTAGAAGGGGACAATGAGCAGTTCTTC. Full variable domain (missing parts from reference TRBV9 and TRBJ2-1): DSGVTQTPKHLITATGQRVTLRCSPRSGDLSVYWYQQSLDQGLQFLIQYYNGEERAKGNILERFSAQQFPDLHSELNLSSLELGDSALYFCASSVEGDNEQFFGPGTRLTVL.